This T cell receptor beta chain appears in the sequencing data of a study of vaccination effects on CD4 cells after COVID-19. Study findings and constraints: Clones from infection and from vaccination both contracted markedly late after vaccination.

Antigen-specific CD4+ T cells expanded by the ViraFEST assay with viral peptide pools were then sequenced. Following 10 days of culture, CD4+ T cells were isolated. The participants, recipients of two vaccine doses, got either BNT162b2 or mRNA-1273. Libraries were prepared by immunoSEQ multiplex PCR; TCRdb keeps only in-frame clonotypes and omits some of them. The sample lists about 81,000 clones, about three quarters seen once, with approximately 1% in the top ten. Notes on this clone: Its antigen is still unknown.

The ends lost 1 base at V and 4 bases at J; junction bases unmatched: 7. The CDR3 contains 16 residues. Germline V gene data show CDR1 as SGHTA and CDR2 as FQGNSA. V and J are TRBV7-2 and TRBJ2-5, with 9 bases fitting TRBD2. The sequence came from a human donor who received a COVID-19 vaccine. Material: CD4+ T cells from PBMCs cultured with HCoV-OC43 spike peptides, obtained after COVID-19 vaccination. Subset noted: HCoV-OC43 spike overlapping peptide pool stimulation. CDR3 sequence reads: CASSLGWRGGPETQYF. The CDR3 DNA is TGTGCCAGCAGCTTAGGGTGGCGGGGGGGCCCAGAGACCCAGTACTTC.